The entry that follows covers one TCR beta chain sequence. The target antigen is unknown. V lost 0 bases, J lost 4 bases, and 15 bases lay in between. The length of the CDR3 is 16 residues. CDR1 and CDR2 from the germline V gene are SGHDN and FVKESK. Overall study results and limits: The larger cohort examined one V-J beta rearrangement, not whole repertoires. In terms of TCR gene usage, tumor memory CD4+ T cells clustered together with blood and lymph node memory CD4+ cells, as well as with lymph node naive CD4+ cells.

Full-length variable regions came from constant-region reverse primers plus semi-nested Nested Universal Primer A PCR. From the 5' RACE reads, TCRdb called clonotypes with MiXCR, one entry per CDR3 protein. The profile shows 8,500 to 9,500 distinct CDR3 sequences, roughly 60% of them singletons. This chain uses TRBV14 with TRBJ1-2; D is undetermined. The TCR was taken from a female donor with breast cancer. Sequenced material: tumor-infiltrating memory CD4+ T cells sorted from the breast tumor. The subset here: memory CD4+ T cells, CD4+CD45RO+CD25-. CDR3 region: CASSQENFPAVYGYTF. The CDR3 coding sequence is TGTGCCAGCAGCCAAGAAAATTTTCCTGCGGTCTATGGCTACACCTTC.